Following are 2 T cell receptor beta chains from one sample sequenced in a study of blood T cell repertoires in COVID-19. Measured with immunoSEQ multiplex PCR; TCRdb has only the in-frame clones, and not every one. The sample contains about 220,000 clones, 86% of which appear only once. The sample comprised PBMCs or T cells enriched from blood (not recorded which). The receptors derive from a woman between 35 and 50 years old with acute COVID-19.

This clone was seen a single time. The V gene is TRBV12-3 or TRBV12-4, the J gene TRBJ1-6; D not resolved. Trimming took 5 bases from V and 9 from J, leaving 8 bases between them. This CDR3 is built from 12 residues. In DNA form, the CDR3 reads TGTGCCAGCAGTCAAAAAATTTCACCCCTCCACTTT. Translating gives CASSQKISPLHF.

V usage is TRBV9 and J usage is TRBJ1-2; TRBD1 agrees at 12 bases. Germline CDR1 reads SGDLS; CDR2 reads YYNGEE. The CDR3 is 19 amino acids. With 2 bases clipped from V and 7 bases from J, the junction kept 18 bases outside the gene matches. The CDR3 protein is CASSVKGGTGGAGAPGYTF. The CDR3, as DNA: TGTGCCAGCAGCGTTAAAGGGGGGACAGGGGGCGCGGGAGCCCCTGGCTACACCTTC. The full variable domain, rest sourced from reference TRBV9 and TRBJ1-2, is DSGVTQTPKHLITATGQRVTLRCSPRSGDLSVYWYQQSLDQGLQFLIQYYNGEERAKGNILERFSAQQFPDLHSELNLSSLELGDSALYFCASSVKGGTGGAGAPGYTFGSGTRLTVV.